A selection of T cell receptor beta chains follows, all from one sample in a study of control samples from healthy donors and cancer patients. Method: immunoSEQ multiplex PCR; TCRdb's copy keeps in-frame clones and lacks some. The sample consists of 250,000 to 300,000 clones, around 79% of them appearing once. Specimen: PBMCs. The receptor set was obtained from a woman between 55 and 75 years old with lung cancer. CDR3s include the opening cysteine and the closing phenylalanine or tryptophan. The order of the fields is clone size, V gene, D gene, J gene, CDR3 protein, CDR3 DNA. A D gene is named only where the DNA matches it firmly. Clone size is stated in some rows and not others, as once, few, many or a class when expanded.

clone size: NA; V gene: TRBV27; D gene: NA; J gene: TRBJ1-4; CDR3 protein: CASSRRGNEKLFF; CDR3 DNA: TGTGCCAGCAGTCGCAGAGGTAATGAAAAACTGTTTTTT
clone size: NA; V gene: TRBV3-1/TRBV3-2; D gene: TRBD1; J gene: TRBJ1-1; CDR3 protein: CASSQGRQGRKGNTEAFF; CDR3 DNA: TGTGCCAGCAGCCAAGGAAGACAGGGACGGAAAGGAAACACTGAAGCTTTCTTT
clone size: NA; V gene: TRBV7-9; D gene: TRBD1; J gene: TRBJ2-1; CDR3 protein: CASSTLTGGETNEQFF; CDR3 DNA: TGTGCCAGCAGCACCCTGACAGGGGGCGAAACCAATGAGCAGTTCTTC
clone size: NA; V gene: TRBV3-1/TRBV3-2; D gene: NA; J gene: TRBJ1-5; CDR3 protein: CASSQGGGVRQPQHF; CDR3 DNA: TGTGCCAGCAGCCAAGGAGGAGGGGTGCGGCAGCCCCAGCATTTT
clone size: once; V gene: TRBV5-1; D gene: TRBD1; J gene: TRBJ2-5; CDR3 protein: CASSIRTGGFGETQYF; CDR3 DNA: TGCGCCAGCAGCATCCGGACAGGGGGCTTCGGAGAGACCCAGTACTTC
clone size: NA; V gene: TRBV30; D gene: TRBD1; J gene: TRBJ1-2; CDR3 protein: CAWSVLGTGGYGYTF; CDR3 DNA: TGTGCCTGGAGTGTACTCGGGACAGGGGGATACGGCTACACCTTC
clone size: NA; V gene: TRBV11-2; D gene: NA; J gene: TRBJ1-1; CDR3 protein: CASSSQGFTEAFF; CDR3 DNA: TGTGCCAGCAGCTCACAGGGATTCACTGAAGCTTTCTTT
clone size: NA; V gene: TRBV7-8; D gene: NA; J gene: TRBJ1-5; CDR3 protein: CASSLGYNQPQHF; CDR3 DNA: TGTGCCAGCAGCTTAGGTTACAATCAGCCCCAGCATTTT
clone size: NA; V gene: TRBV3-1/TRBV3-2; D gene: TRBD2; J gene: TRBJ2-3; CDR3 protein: CASSQEFGLAGDSNTQYF; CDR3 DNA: TGTGCCAGCAGCCAAGAGTTCGGACTAGCGGGAGATTCTAATACGCAGTATTTT
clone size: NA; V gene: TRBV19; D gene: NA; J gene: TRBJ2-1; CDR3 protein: CASSLRDLAYNEQFF; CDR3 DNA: TGTGCCAGTAGTCTCCGGGACTTGGCCTACAATGAGCAGTTCTTC
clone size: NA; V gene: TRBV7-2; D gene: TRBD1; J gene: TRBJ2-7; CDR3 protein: CASSLGGQGYEQYF; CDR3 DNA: TGTGCCAGCAGCTTAGGTGGACAGGGCTACGAGCAGTACTTC
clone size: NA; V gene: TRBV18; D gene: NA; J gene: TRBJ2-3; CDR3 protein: CASSPRSGTDTQYF; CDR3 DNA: TGTGCCAGCTCACCACGCTCTGGCACAGATACGCAGTATTTT
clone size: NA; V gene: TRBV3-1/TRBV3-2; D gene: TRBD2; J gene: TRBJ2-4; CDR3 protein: CASSQGTSGIRNIQYF; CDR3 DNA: TGTGCCAGCAGCCAAGGGACTAGCGGTATTAGGAACATTCAGTACTTC
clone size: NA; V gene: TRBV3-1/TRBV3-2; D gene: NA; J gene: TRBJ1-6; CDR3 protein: CASSSRDGSSYNSPLHF; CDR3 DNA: TGTGCCAGCAGCTCCCGAGACGGGAGCTCCTATAATTCACCCCTCCACTTT
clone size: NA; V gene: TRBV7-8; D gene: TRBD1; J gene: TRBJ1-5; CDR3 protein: CASSLGDREAQPQHF; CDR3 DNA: TGTGCCAGCAGCTTAGGGGACAGGGAGGCTCAGCCCCAGCATTTT
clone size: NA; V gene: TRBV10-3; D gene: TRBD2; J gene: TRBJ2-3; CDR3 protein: CAIRGGLAGGTDTQYF; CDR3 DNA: TGTGCCATCAGAGGGGGACTAGCGGGGGGCACAGATACGCAGTATTTT
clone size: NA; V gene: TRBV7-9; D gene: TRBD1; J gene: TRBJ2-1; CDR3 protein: CASSPRTGGMNEQFF; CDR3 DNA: TGTGCCAGCAGCCCTAGGACAGGGGGTATGAATGAGCAGTTCTTC
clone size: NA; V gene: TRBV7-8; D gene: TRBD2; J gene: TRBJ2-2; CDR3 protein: CASSSVTSGGGGELFF; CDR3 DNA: TGTGCCAGCAGCTCCGTAACTAGCGGAGGGGGCGGGGAGCTGTTTTTT
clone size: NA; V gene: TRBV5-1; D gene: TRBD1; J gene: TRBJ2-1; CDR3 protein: CASSLVGQGSNNEQFF; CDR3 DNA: TGCGCCAGCAGCTTGGTCGGACAGGGTTCAAACAATGAGCAGTTCTTC
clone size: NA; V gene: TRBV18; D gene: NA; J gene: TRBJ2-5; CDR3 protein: CASSQRRPTRGETQYF; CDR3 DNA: TGTGCCAGCTCACAACGAAGGCCCACTCGGGGGGAGACCCAGTACTTC
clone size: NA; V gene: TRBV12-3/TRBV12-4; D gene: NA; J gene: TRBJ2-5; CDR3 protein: CASRVAETQYF; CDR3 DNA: TGTGCCAGCAGGGTAGCTGAGACCCAGTACTTC
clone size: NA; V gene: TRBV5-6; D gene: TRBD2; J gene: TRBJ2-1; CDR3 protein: CASNPGLAGAATLYNEQFF; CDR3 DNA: TGTGCCAGCAACCCTGGTCTAGCGGGAGCCGCAACACTTTACAATGAGCAGTTCTTC
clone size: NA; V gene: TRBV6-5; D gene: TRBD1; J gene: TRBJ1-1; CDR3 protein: CASLGQGEAFF; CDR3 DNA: TGTGCCAGCTTAGGACAGGGTGAAGCTTTCTTT
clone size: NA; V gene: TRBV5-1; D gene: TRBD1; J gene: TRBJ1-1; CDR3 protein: CASSLDRGTEAFF; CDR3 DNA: TGCGCCAGCAGCCTCGACAGGGGGACTGAAGCTTTCTTT
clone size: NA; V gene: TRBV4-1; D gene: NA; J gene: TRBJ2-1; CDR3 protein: CASSQLVGSYNEQFF; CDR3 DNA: TGCGCCAGCAGCCAACTAGTTGGGTCCTACAATGAGCAGTTCTTC
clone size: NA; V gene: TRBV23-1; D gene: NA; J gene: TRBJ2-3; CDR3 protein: CASSRRIRGPDTQYF; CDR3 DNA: TGCGCCAGCAGCCGCCGGATCCGGGGCCCAGATACGCAGTATTTT
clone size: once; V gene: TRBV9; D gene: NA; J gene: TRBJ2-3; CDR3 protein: CASSVSPEGDTQYF; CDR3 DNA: TGTGCCAGCAGCGTCAGTCCGGAGGGAGATACGCAGTATTTT
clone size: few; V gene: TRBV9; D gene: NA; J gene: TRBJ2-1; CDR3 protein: CASSVDPVGRISYNEQFF; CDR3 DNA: TGTGCCAGCAGCGTAGATCCCGTCGGCCGTATTTCCTACAATGAGCAGTTCTTC
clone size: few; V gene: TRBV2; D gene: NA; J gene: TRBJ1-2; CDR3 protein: CASSEALVLWNGYTF; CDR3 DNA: TGTGCCAGCAGTGAAGCGCTTGTACTGTGGAATGGCTACACCTTC
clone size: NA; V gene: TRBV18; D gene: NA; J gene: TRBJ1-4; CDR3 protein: CASSLTGGDSNEKLFF; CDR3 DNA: TGTGCCAGCTCTCTCACCGGCGGGGATTCTAATGAAAAACTGTTTTTT
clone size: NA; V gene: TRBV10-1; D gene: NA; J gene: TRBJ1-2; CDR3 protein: CASSEGANYGYTF; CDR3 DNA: TGCGCCAGCAGTGAAGGCGCTAACTATGGCTACACCTTC
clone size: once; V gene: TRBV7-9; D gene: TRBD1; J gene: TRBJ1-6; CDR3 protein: CASSIRTGSSPLHF; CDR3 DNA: TGTGCCAGCAGCATCCGGACAGGGAGCTCACCCCTCCACTTT
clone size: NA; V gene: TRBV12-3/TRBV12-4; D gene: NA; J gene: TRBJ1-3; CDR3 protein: CASSNPGNTIYF; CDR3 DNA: TGTGCCAGCAGTAACCCTGGAAACACCATATATTTT
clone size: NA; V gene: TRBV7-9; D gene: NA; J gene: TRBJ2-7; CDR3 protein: CASSLDGEQYF; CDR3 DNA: TGTGCCAGCAGCTTAGATGGCGAGCAGTACTTC
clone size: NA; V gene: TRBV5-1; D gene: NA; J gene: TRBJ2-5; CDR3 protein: CASRAGENQETQYF; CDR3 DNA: TGCGCCAGCAGGGCAGGGGAAAACCAAGAGACCCAGTACTTC
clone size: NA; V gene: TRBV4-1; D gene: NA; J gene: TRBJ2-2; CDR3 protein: CASSQDQGRLGELFF; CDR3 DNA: TGCGCCAGCAGCCAAGATCAAGGGCGGCTCGGGGAGCTGTTTTTT
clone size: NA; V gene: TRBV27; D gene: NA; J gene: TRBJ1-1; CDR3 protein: CAIRSNPNTEAFF; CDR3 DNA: TGTGCCATCCGATCGAACCCGAACACTGAAGCTTTCTTT
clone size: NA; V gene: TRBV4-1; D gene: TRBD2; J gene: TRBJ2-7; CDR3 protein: CASSRLAGGSEQYF; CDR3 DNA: TGCGCCAGCAGCCGGCTAGCGGGAGGTTCCGAGCAGTACTTC
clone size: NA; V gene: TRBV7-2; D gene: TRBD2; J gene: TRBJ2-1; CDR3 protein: CASSYQGSGGEEQFF; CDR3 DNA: TGTGCCAGCAGCTACCAGGGGAGCGGGGGGGAGGAGCAGTTCTTC
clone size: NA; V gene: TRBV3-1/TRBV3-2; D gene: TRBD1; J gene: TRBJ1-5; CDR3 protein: CASSGRQGQPQHF; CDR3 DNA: TGTGCCAGCAGCGGACGACAGGGCCAGCCCCAGCATTTT
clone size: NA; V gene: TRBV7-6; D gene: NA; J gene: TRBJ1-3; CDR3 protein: CASSPRRGDSGNTIYF; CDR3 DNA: TGTGCCAGCAGTCCCAGACGGGGCGACTCTGGAAACACCATATATTTT
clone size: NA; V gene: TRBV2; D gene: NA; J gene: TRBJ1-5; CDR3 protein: CASSLQGSSNQPQHF; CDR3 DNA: TGTGCCAGCAGTTTACAGGGATCTAGCAATCAGCCCCAGCATTTT
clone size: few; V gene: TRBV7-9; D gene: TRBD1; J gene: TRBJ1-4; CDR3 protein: CASSLEAGGLEKLFF; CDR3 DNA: TGTGCCAGCAGCTTAGAGGCAGGGGGCTTAGAAAAACTGTTTTTT
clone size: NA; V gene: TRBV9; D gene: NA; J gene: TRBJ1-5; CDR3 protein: CASSVDPDGNQPQHF; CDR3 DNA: TGTGCCAGCAGCGTAGACCCCGACGGAAATCAGCCCCAGCATTTT
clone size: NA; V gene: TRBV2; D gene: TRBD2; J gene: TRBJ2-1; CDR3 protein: CASIPPPGLAGGAGYNEQFF; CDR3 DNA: TGTGCCAGCATCCCTCCCCCGGGACTAGCGGGGGGTGCAGGGTACAATGAGCAGTTCTTC
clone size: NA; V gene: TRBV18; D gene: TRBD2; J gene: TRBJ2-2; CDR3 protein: CASSAPGLAATGELFF; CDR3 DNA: TGTGCCAGCTCGGCTCCGGGACTAGCGGCCACCGGGGAGCTGTTTTTT
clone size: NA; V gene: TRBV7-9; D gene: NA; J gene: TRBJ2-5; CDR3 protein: CASRLDSEETQYF; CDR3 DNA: TGTGCCAGCAGACTTGACAGTGAAGAGACCCAGTACTTC
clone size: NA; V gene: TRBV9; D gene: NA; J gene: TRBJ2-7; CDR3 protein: CASSAQQGYEQYF; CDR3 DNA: TGTGCCAGCAGCGCCCAACAGGGCTACGAGCAGTACTTC
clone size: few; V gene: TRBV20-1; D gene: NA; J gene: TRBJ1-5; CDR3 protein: CSASNAGDNQPQHF; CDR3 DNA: TGCAGTGCTAGTAACGCAGGGGACAATCAGCCCCAGCATTTT
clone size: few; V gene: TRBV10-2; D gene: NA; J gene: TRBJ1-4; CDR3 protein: CASSRDGGDSEKLFF; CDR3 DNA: TGCGCCAGCAGTCGTGATGGGGGGGATTCTGAAAAACTGTTTTTT
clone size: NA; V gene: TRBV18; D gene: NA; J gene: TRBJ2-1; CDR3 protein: CASSPGDWGNEQFF; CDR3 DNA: TGTGCCAGCTCACCCGGGGACTGGGGGAATGAGCAGTTCTTC
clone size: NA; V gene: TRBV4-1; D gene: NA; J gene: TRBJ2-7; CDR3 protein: CASSVAPGPLYEQYF; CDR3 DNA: TGCGCCAGCAGCGTTGCTCCGGGACCGCTATACGAGCAGTACTTC
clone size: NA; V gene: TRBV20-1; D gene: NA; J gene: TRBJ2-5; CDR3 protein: CSASKTVQETQYF; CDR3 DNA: TGCAGTGCTAGTAAGACCGTACAAGAGACCCAGTACTTC
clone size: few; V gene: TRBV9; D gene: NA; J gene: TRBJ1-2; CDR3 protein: CASSVDPGTNYGYTF; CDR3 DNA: TGTGCCAGCAGCGTAGACCCAGGGACCAACTATGGCTACACCTTC
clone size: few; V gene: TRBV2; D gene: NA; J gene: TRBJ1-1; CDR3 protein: CASKYYLDTEAFF; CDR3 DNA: TGTGCCAGCAAGTATTACCTTGACACTGAAGCTTTCTTT
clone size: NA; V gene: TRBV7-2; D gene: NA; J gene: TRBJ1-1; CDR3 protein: CASSPGNGNTEAFF; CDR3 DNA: TGTGCCAGCAGCCCAGGGAATGGGAACACTGAAGCTTTCTTT
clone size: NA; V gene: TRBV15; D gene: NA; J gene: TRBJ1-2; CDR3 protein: CATSREGGTGTLYGYTF; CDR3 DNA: TGTGCCACCAGCAGAGAAGGAGGAACCGGGACACTCTATGGCTACACCTTC
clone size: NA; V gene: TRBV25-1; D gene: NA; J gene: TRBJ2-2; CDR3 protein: CASSKQGSTGELFF; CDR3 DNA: TGTGCCAGCAGTAAACAGGGAAGCACCGGGGAGCTGTTTTTT
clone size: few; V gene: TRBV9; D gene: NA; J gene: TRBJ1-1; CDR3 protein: CASSSKGVTEAFF; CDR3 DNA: TGTGCCAGCAGCTCCAAAGGTGTAACTGAAGCTTTCTTT